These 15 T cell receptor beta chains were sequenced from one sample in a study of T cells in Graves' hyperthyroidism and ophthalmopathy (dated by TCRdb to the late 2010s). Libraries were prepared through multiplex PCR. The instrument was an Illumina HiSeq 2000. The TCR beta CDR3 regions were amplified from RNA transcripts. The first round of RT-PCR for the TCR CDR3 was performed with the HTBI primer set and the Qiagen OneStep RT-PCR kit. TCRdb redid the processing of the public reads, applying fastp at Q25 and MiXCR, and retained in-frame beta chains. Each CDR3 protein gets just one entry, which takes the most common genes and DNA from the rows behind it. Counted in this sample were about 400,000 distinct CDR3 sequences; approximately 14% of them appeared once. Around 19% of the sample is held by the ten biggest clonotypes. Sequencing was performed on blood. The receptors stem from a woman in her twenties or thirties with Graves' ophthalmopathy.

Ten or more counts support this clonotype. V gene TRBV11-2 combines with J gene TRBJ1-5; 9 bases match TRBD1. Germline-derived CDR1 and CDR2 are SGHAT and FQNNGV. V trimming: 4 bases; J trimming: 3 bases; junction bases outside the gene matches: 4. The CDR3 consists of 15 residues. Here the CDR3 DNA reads TGTGCCAGCAGCTATGGGGACAGGGCCAATCAGCCCCAGCATTTT. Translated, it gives CASSYGDRANQPQHF.

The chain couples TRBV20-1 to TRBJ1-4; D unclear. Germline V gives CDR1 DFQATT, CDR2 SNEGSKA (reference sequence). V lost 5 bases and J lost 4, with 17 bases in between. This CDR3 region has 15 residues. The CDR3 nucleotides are TGCAGTGCTCCGGCCAGGTCCGTTCGTAATGAAAAACTGTTTTTT. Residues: CSAPARSVRNEKLFF.

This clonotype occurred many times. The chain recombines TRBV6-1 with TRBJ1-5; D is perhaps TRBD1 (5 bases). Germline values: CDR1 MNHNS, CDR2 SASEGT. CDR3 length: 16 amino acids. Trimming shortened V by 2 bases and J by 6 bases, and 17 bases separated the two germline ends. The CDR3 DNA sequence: TGTGCCAGCAGTGAAATTGCGTGGGGGGGTGGTCAGCCCCAGCATTTT. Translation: CASSEIAWGGGQPQHF.

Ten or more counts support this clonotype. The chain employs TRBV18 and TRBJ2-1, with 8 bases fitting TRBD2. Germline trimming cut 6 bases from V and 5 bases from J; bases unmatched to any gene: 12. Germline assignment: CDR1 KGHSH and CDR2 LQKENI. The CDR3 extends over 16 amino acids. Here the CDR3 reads CASSSLERGFDNEQFF. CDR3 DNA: TGTGCCAGCTCTTCCCTAGAGCGGGGGTTTGACAATGAGCAGTTCTTC.

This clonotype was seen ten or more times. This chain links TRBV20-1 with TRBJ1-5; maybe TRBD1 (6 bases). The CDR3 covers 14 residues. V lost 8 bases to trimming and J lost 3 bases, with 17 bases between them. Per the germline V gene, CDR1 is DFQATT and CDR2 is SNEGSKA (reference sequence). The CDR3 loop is CSITQGWDNQPQHF. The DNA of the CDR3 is TGCAGTATTACACAGGGTTGGGACAATCAGCCCCAGCATTTT.

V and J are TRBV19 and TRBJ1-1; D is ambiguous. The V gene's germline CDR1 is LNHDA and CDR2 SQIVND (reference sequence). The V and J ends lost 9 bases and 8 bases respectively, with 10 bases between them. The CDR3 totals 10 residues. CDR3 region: CASKDGEAFF. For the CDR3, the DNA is TGTGCCAGCAAGGACGGGGAAGCTTTCTTT.

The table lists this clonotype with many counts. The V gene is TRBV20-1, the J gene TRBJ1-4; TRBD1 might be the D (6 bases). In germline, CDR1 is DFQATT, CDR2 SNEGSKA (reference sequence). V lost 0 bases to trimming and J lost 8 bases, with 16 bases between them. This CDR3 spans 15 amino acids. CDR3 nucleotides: TGCAGTGCTAGAGATCTCCGGGGGCATGGGGAAAAACTGTTTTTT. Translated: CSARDLRGHGEKLFF.

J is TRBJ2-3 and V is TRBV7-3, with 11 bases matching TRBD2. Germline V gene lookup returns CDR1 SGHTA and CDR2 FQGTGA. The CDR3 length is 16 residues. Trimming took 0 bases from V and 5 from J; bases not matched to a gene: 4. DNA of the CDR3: TGTGCCAGCAGCTTAACTGCGACTAGCGGGGAAGATACGCAGTATTTT. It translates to CASSLTATSGEDTQYF.

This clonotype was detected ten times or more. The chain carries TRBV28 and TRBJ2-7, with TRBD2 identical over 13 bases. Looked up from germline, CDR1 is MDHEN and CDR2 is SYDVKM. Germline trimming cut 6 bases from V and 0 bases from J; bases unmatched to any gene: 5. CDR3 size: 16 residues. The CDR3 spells CASRGRTSGGSYEQYF. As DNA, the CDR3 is TGTGCCAGCAGGGGTCGGACTAGCGGGGGCTCCTACGAGCAGTACTTC. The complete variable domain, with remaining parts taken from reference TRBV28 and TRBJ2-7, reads DVKVTQSSRYLVKRTGEKVFLECVQDMDHENMFWYRQDPGLGLRLIYFSYDVKMKEKGDIPEGYSVSREKKERFSLILESASTNQTSMYLCASRGRTSGGSYEQYFGPGTRLTVT.

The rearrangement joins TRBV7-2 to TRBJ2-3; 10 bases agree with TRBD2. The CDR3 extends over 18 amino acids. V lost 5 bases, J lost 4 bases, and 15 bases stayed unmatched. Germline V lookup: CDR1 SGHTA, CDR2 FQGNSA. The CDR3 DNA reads TGTGCCAGCAGCCTGGGGTGGCTAGCGGGAGAGGCGGCAGATACGCAGTATTTT. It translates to CASSLGWLAGEAADTQYF.

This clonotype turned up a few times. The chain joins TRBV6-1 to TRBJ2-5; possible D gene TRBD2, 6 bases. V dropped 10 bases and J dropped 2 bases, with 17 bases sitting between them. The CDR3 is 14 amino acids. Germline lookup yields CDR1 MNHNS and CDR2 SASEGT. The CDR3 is CAISPGLEQETQYF. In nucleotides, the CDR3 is TGTGCCATCTCACCGGGACTCGAACAAGAGACCCAGTACTTC.

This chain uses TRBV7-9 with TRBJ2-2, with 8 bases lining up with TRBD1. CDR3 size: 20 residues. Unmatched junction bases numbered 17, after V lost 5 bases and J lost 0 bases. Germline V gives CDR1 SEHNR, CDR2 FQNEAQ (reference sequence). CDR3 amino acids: CASSLPHDRGPAPNTGELFF. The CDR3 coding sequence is TGTGCCAGCAGCCTTCCGCACGACAGGGGCCCGGCGCCGAACACCGGGGAGCTGTTTTTT.

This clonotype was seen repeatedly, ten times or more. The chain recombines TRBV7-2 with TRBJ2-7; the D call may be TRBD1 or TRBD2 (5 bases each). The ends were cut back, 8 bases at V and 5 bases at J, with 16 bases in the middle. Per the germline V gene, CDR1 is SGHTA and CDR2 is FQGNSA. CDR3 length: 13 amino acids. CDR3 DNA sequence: TGTGCCAGCCTGGGGACGTCTCCCGACGAGCAGTACTTC. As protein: CASLGTSPDEQYF.

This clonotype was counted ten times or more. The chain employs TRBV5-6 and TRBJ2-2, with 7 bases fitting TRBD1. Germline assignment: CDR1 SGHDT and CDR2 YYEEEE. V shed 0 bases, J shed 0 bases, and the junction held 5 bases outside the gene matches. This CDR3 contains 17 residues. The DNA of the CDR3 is TGTGCCAGCAGCTTGGTCGTCCAGGGGGCGAACACCGGGGAGCTGTTTTTT. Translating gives CASSLVVQGANTGELFF.

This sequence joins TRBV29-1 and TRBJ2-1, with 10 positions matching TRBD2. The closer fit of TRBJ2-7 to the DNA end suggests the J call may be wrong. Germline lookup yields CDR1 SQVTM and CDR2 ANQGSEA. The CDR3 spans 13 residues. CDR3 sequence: CSVVSGGQNEQYF. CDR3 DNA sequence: TGCAGCGTTGTTAGCGGGGGGCAGAATGAGCAGTACTTC.